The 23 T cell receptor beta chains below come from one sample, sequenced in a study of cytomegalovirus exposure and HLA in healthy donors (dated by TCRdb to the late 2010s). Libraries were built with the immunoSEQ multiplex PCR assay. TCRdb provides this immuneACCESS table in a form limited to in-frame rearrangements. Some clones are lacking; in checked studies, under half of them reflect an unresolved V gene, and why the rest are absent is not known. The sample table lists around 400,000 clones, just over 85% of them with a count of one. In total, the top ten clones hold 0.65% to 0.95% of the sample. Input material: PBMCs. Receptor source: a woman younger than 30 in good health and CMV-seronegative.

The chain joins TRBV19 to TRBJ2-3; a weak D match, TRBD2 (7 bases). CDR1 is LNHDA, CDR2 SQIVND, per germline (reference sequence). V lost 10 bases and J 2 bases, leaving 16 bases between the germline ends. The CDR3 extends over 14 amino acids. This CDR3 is CATEKGGYTDTQYF. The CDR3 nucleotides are TGTGCCACCGAGAAGGGGGGGTACACAGATACGCAGTATTTT.

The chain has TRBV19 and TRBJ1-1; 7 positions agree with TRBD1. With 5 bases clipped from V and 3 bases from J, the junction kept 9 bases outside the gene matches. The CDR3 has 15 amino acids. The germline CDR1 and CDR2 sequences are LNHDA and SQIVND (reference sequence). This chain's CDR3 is CASSPPGTVHTEAFF. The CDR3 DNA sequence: TGTGCCAGTAGTCCCCCTGGGACAGTTCACACTGAAGCTTTCTTT. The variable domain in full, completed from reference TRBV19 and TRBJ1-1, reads DGGITQSPKYLFRKEGQNVTLSCEQNLNHDAMYWYRQDPGQGLRLIYYSQIVNDFQKGDIAEGYSVSREKKESFPLTVTSAQKNPTAFYLCASSPPGTVHTEAFFGQGTRLTVV.

The CDR3 spells CASTITSGSSYNEQFF. CDR3 bases: TGTGCCAGCACCATCACTAGCGGGAGCTCCTACAATGAGCAGTTCTTC. The V and J genes are TRBV11-2 and TRBJ2-1, with 11 nucleotides matching TRBD2. Trimming at V came to 7 bases and at J to 0 bases, leaving 5 bases not matched to a gene. Germline values: CDR1 SGHAT, CDR2 FQNNGV. This CDR3 is built from 16 residues.

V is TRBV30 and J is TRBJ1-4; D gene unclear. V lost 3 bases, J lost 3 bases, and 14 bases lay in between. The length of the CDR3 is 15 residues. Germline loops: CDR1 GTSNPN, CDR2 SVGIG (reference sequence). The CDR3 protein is CAWREATASNEKLFF. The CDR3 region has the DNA TGTGCCTGGAGGGAGGCCACAGCATCTAATGAAAAACTGTTTTTT.

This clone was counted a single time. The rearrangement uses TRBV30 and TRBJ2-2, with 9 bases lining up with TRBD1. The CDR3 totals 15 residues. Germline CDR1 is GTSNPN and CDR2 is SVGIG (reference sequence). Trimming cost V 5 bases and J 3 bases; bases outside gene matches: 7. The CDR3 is CAWQGQGLDTGELFF. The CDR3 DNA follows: TGTGCCTGGCAGGGACAGGGCTTGGACACCGGGGAGCTGTTTTTT.

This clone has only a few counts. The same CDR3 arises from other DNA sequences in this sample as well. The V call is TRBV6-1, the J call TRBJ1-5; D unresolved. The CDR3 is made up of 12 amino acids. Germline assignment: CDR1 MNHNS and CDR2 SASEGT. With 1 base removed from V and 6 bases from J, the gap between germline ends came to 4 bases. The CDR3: CASSEVRQPQHF. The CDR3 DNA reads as TGTGCCAGCAGTGAAGTTCGTCAGCCCCAGCATTTT.

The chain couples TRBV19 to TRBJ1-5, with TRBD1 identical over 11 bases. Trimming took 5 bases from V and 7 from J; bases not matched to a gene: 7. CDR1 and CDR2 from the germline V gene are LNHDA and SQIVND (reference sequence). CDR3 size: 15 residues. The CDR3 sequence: CASSAGQGVRQPQHF. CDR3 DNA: TGTGCCAGTAGTGCGGGACAGGGGGTTCGACAGCCCCAGCATTTT. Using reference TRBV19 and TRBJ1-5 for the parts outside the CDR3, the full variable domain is DGGITQSPKYLFRKEGQNVTLSCEQNLNHDAMYWYRQDPGQGLRLIYYSQIVNDFQKGDIAEGYSVSREKKESFPLTVTSAQKNPTAFYLCASSAGQGVRQPQHFGDGTRLSIL.

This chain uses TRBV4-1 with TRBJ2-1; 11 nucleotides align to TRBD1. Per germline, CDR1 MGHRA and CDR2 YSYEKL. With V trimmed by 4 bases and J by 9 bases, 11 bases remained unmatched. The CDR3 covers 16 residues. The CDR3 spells CASSPPGTGGLGEQFF. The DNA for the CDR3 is TGCGCCAGCAGCCCCCCCGGGACAGGGGGGCTCGGTGAGCAGTTCTTC.

CDR3 nucleotide sequence: TGTGCCAGCCGTACTGATAGCAATCAGCCCCAGCATTTT. Amino acids: CASRTDSNQPQHF. The J gene is TRBJ1-5, the V gene TRBV18, with D uncertain. Germline values: CDR1 KGHSH, CDR2 LQKENI. The V end lost 8 bases, the J end lost 0 bases, and 8 bases lay between the germline ends. CDR3 length: 13 residues.

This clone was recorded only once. CDR3 coding DNA: TGTGCCAGCAGTTCCTGGAGAAGCGGGAACTCCTACGAGCAGTACTTC. This codes for CASSSWRSGNSYEQYF. The genes are TRBV6-5 and TRBJ2-7; 7 positions agree with TRBD2. The germline V gene has CDR1 MNHEY and CDR2 SVGAGI. This CDR3 comprises 16 residues. V trimming: 4 bases; J trimming: 0 bases; junction bases outside the gene matches: 9.

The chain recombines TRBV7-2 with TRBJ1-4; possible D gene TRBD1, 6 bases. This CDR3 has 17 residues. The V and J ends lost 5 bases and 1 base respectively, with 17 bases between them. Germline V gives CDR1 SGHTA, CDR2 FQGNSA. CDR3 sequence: CASSVVGGLLTNEKLFF. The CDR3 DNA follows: TGTGCCAGCAGCGTCGTTGGGGGCTTATTAACTAATGAAAAACTGTTTTTT. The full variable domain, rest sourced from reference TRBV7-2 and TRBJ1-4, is GAGVSQSPSNKVTEKGKDVELRCDPISGHTALYWYRQSLGQGLEFLIYFQGNSAPDKSGLPSDRFSAERTGGSVSTLTIQRTQQEDSAVYLCASSVVGGLLTNEKLFFGSGTQLSVL.

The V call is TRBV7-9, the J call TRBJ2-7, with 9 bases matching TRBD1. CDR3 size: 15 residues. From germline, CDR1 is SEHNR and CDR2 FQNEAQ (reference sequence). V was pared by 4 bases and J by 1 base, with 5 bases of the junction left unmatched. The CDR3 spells CASSSPGTGSYEQYF. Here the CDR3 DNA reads TGTGCCAGCAGCTCCCCCGGGACAGGGTCCTACGAGCAGTACTTC. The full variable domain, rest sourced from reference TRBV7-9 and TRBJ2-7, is DTGVSQNPRHKITKRGQNVTFRCDPISEHNRLYWYRQTLGQGPEFLTYFQNEAQLEKSRLLSDRFSAERPKGSFSTLEIQRTEQGDSAMYLCASSSPGTGSYEQYFGPGTRLTVT.

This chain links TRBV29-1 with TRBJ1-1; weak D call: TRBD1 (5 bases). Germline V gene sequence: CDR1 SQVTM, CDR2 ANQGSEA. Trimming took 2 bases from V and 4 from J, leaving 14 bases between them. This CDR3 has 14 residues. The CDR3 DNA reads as TGCAGCGTTGAAAAAGGGACTTTCCGCACTGAAGCTTTCTTT. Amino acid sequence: CSVEKGTFRTEAFF.

This chain's CDR3 is CASSIKGNQPQHF. The DNA for the CDR3 is TGTGCCAGTAGTATAAAGGGGAATCAGCCCCAGCATTTT. The V and J genes are TRBV19 and TRBJ1-5; tentative D call: TRBD1 (5 bases). The germline V gene encodes CDR1 LNHDA and CDR2 SQIVND (reference sequence). The V end lost 2 bases, the J end lost 4 bases, and 6 bases lay between the germline ends. There are 13 residues in the CDR3.

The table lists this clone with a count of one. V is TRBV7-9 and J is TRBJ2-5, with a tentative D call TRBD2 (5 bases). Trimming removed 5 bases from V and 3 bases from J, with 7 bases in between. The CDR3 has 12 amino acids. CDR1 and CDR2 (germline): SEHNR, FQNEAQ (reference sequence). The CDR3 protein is CASSRAEETQYF. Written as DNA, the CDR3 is TGTGCCAGCAGCCGAGCGGAAGAGACCCAGTACTTC.

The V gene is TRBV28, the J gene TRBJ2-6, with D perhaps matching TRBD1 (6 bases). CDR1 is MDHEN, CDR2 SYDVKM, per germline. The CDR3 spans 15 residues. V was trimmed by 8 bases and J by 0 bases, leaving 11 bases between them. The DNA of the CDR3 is TGTGCCAGCCGACAGGACCACTCTGGGGCCAACGTCCTGACTTTC. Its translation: CASRQDHSGANVLTF.

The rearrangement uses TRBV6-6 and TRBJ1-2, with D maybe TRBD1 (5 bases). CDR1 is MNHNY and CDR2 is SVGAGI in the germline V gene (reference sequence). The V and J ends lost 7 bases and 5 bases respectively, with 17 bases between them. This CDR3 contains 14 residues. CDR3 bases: TGTGCCAGCAACCGAATCGGGGGGGGGTATGGCTACACCTTC. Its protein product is CASNRIGGGYGYTF.

As DNA, the CDR3 is TGTGCCAGAAGAGACAGGTACCCCTACGAGCAGTACTTC. This encodes CARRDRYPYEQYF. The chain is built from TRBV5-3 and TRBJ2-7, with a possible D match to TRBD1 (6 bases). TRBV5-3 counts as an open reading frame of uncertain function. V shed 5 bases and J shed 2 bases, with 11 bases lying between them. The CDR3 extends over 13 amino acids.

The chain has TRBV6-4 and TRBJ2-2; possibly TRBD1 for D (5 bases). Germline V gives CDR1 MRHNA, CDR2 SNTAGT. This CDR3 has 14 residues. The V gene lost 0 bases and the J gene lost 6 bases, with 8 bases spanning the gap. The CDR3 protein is CASSDSIGAGELFF. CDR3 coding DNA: TGTGCCAGCAGTGACTCGATAGGGGCCGGGGAGCTGTTTTTT.

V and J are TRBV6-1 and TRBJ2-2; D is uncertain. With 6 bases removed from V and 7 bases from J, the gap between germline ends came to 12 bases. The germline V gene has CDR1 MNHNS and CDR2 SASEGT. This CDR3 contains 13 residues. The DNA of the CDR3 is TGTGCCAGCAGCGCGTACCTCGGCGGGGAGCTGTTTTTT. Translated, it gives CASSAYLGGELFF.

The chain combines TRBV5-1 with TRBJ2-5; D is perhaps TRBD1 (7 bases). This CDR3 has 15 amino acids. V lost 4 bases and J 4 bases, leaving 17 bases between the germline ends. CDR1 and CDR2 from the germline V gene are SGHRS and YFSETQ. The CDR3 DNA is TGCGCCAGCAGCCCCGGAGGGGGCGCCTTAGAGACCCAGTACTTC. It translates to CASSPGGGALETQYF.

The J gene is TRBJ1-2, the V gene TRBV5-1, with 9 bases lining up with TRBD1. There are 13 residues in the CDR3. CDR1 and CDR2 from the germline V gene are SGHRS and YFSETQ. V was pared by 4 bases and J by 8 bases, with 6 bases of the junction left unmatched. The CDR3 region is CASSDTGGGGYTF. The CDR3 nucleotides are TGCGCCAGCAGCGACACAGGGGGCGGAGGCTACACCTTC.

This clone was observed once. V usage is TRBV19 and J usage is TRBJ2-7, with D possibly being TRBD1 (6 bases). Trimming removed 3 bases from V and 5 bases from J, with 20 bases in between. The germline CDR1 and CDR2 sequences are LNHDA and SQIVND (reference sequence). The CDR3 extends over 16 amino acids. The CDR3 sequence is CASSIFLGTPLHEQYF. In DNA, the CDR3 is TGTGCCAGTAGTATCTTCCTTGGGACACCCCTGCACGAGCAGTACTTC.